The sequence of this T cell receptor (beta chain) was determined in a study of blood T cell repertoires in COVID-19. The CDR3 runs to 15 residues. Germline V gene lookup returns CDR1 LGHDT and CDR2 YNNKEL (reference sequence). V was trimmed by 5 bases and J by 2 bases, leaving 13 bases between them. The protocol was immunoSEQ multiplex PCR, while the TCRdb copy is restricted to in-frame clones and leaves out a portion. The sample gives roughly 120,000 clones, around 86% of which show up once; roughly 4.5% is in the top ten. The chain employs TRBV3-1 (or the pseudogene TRBV3-2) and TRBJ2-1, with D maybe TRBD2 (6 bases). The clonotype originates from a man aged 40-49 years with acute or convalescent COVID-19. Sequenced: peripheral blood. CDR3 nucleotide sequence: TGTGCCAGCAGCGGGGACTTAAACCCCTACAATGAGCAGTTCTTC. Translating gives CASSGDLNPYNEQFF.